Listed below are T cell receptor beta chains from one sample, sequenced in a study of blood T cell repertoires in COVID-19. Sequencing was performed with immunoSEQ multiplex PCR; in TCRdb, only in-frame clones are kept and a portion is missing. The data hold some 200,000 clones, with around 79% observed a single time. The sample was peripheral blood. These receptors originate from a woman between 70 and 85 years old with acute or convalescent COVID-19. Each CDR3 is given with its conserved first and last residue. D genes are given only for firm matches. Some rows mark clone size as missing; the rest say once, few, many or name a class of expanded clone.

CDR3 DNA	CDR3 protein	CDR3 length	clone size	V gene	J gene	D gene
TGTGCCTGGAGTTTTGGACAGGGGAATCAGCCCCAGCATTTT	CAWSFGQGNQPQHF	14	.	TRBV30	TRBJ1-5	TRBD1
TGCAGCGTTGCAGTTGATACGCAGTATTTT	CSVAVDTQYF	10	.	TRBV29-1	TRBJ2-3	.
TGTGCCACCAGTGATTCGCAGGGGCTCTCTGGGGCCAACGTCCTGACTTTC	CATSDSQGLSGANVLTF	17	.	TRBV24-1	TRBJ2-6	.
TGTGCCAGTAGTACCGGGACTAGCTACAATGAGCAGTTCTTC	CASSTGTSYNEQFF	14	once	TRBV19	TRBJ2-1	TRBD2
TGCGCCAGCAGCAAGGACAGCGACTATGGCTACACCTTC	CASSKDSDYGYTF	13	.	TRBV5-1	TRBJ1-2	.
TGTGCCAGCAGGGCAGACTCTGGAAACACCATATATTTT	CASRADSGNTIYF	13	.	TRBV7-9	TRBJ1-3	.
TGTGCCTGGAGTCGGGGGGATTCCTACGAGCAGTACTTC	CAWSRGDSYEQYF	13	.	TRBV30	TRBJ2-7	TRBD2
TGTGCCAGCAGCCTTAGCGGGAGAGACCGACATGAGCAGTTCTTC	CASSLSGRDRHEQFF	15	.	TRBV11-2	TRBJ2-1	TRBD2
TGTGCCAGTAGTCGAGTCAGGGGAGCTAACTATGGCTACACCTTC	CASSRVRGANYGYTF	15	.	TRBV19	TRBJ1-2	.
TGTGCCAGTAGTCAACTGGGACAGTCCAGGACCATATATTTT	CASSQLGQSRTIYF	14	.	TRBV19	TRBJ1-3	TRBD1
TGCGCCAGCAGCCCGGACAGATACGAGCAGTACTTC	CASSPDRYEQYF	12	few	TRBV5-1	TRBJ2-7	.
TGTGCCTGGAGGGGGGACTTTCAGAACACTGAAGCTTTCTTT	CAWRGDFQNTEAFF	14	once	TRBV30	TRBJ1-1	.
TGTGCCAGCAGCCAAGGAGCCGCTAGCGGGGCCATAAGCACAGATACGCAGTATTTT	CASSQGAASGAISTDTQYF	19	.	TRBV3-1/TRBV3-2	TRBJ2-3	TRBD2
TGCGCCAGCAGCTTGTCTAGCGGGAGAGGAGAGACCCAGTACTTC	CASSLSSGRGETQYF	15	.	TRBV5-1	TRBJ2-5	TRBD2
TGTGCCAGCAGCGCCGCGTTCTCTGGAAACACCATATATTTT	CASSAAFSGNTIYF	14	.	TRBV6-5	TRBJ1-3	.
TGTGCCAGCTCGGGACAAGATAATTCACCCCTCCACTTT	CASSGQDNSPLHF	13	.	TRBV6-6	TRBJ1-6	.
TGTGCCAGCAGCTCGACACTCCGGGAAATGGAAGAGACCCAGTACTTC	CASSSTLREMEETQYF	16	.	TRBV7-2	TRBJ2-5	.
TGTGCCAGCAGCGTAGGTGGGACAGGGGGATTTAGAGAGACCCAGTACTTC	CASSVGGTGGFRETQYF	17	.	TRBV9	TRBJ2-5	TRBD1
TGTGCCAGCAGCCAAGGAGTAAGCGGGAATACCTACGAGCAGTACTTC	CASSQGVSGNTYEQYF	16	.	TRBV3-1/TRBV3-2	TRBJ2-7	TRBD2
TGTGCCAGCAAAACAGGATCAAGCAATCAGCCCCAGCATTTT	CASKTGSSNQPQHF	14	.	TRBV6-6	TRBJ1-5	.
TGTGCCATCGACAATCGCGGGGGGGGACCGAAAAAAAAACTGTTTTTT	CAIDNRGGGPKKKLFF	16	.	TRBV6-4	TRBJ1-4	.
TGTGCCTGGGGATCGGGGGTGCTGCCTGGAAACACCATATATTTT	CAWGSGVLPGNTIYF	15	.	TRBV30	TRBJ1-3	.
TGCAGTGCTAGTGATAGCGGGAGATTTGGAACCGGGGAGCTGTTTTTT	CSASDSGRFGTGELFF	16	few	TRBV20-1	TRBJ2-2	TRBD2
TGTGCCAGCAGCCCCGACCCACGGCAGCGGGAGGGCCGGGACATTCAGTACTTC	CASSPDPRQREGRDIQYF	18	.	TRBV7-6	TRBJ2-4	TRBD2
TGTGCCAGCCAAGACAGGGTGAATTCACCCCTCCACTTT	CASQDRVNSPLHF	13	few	TRBV5-6	TRBJ1-6	TRBD1
TGTGCCAGCAGTGAAAGGGAGGGGGGAGAGAGATTC	CASSEREGGERF	12	.	TRBV2	TRBJ2-7	.
TGTGCCAGTAGTCTCGGACAGGGGCGCCCCCCACCCTATGCCTACGAGCAGTACTTC	CASSLGQGRPPPYAYEQYF	19	once	TRBV19	TRBJ2-7	TRBD1
TGTGCCAGCACTTCGGGGTCCTACGAGCAGTACTTC	CASTSGSYEQYF	12	.	TRBV2	TRBJ2-7	.
TGTGCCAGCAGCCAACAACGGGGCACCGGGGAGCTGTTTTTT	CASSQQRGTGELFF	14	.	TRBV4-2	TRBJ2-2	.
TGCGCCAGCAGCCAAGACAGTGCTTACTCTGGAAACACCATATATTTT	CASSQDSAYSGNTIYF	16	.	TRBV4-1	TRBJ1-3	.
TGTGCCAGCCTGGCAGGGGGCTATGGCTACACCTTC	CASLAGGYGYTF	12	.	TRBV2	TRBJ1-2	TRBD1
TGTGCCAGCAGTTTATCGGCAGGGGTCCGAACTGAAGCTTTCTTT	CASSLSAGVRTEAFF	15	.	TRBV27	TRBJ1-1	.
TGTGCCAGCAGTACGAGTCGAGAAGCTTTCTTT	CASSTSREAFF	11	.	TRBV6-5	TRBJ1-1	.
TGTGCCAGCAGCCCCTTTAGCGGAATCCAAGAGACCCAGTACTTC	CASSPFSGIQETQYF	15	.	TRBV9	TRBJ2-5	.
TGCGCCAGCAGCTTGGACCTAGCGGACATATTACTGCAGTACTTC	CASSLDLADILLQYF	15	.	TRBV5-1	TRBJ2-7	TRBD2
TGTGCCTGGAGTGTTAGGGGACAGGGGACAGATACGCAGTATTTT	CAWSVRGQGTDTQYF	15	.	TRBV30	TRBJ2-3	TRBD1
TGTGCCAGCTCACCCAGACAGGGGCTAGCCCGCAATGAGCAGTTCTTC	CASSPRQGLARNEQFF	16	.	TRBV18	TRBJ2-1	TRBD1
TGTGCCAGCAGGGAGGCGGGAGGGTCTGGGGATGAGCAGTTCTTC	CASREAGGSGDEQFF	15	.	TRBV4-2	TRBJ2-1	TRBD2
TGTGCCAGCAGCCAAGACTCGCTAGCGGGAGGGTACCAAGAGACCCAGTACTTC	CASSQDSLAGGYQETQYF	18	.	TRBV3-1/TRBV3-2	TRBJ2-5	TRBD2
TGTGCCAGCCAACCCTCCCGTGGGACAACCTACGAGCAGTACTTC	CASQPSRGTTYEQYF	15	.	TRBV27	TRBJ2-7	.
TGTGCCAGCAGTTACTCCCGGACAGGGTTAACACCCCTCCACTTT	CASSYSRTGLTPLHF	15	.	TRBV6-5	TRBJ1-6	TRBD1
TGTGCCAGCAGTTTGGCGGAAACGTTCAATGAGCAGTTCTTC	CASSLAETFNEQFF	14	.	TRBV27	TRBJ2-1	.
TGCGCCAGCAGCCAAGATCAGCAGGTTGCGGGGGCCAACGTCCTGACTTTC	CASSQDQQVAGANVLTF	17	.	TRBV4-1	TRBJ2-6	.
TGTGCCACCAGTGATCCCGGGACAGGGGATAGCTATGGCTACACCTTC	CATSDPGTGDSYGYTF	16	few	TRBV24-1	TRBJ1-2	TRBD1
TGCAGCGCCCGGACTAGCGGGAGGATCTACGAGCAGTACTTC	CSARTSGRIYEQYF	14	.	TRBV29-1	TRBJ2-7	TRBD2
TGTGCCAGCAGCTCAGGGGCTAGCCCAGACACAGATACGCAGTATTTT	CASSSGASPDTDTQYF	16	.	TRBV7-3	TRBJ2-3	.
TGTGCCAGCAGCCAAGATCGCGCTGGGGCCGGCTACACCTTC	CASSQDRAGAGYTF	14	.	TRBV4-2	TRBJ1-2	.
TGTGCCAGCATGGGGGAATACGACAGGGGCGCCCACAATGAGCAGTTCTTC	CASMGEYDRGAHNEQFF	17	.	TRBV25-1	TRBJ2-1	TRBD1
TGTGCCAGCAGTTTCACAGGGGGCGATGGCTACACCTTC	CASSFTGGDGYTF	13	.	TRBV12-3/TRBV12-4	TRBJ1-2	TRBD1
TGTGCCAGCTCGCCGAATCCGGGACTAGACACAGATACGCAGTATTTT	CASSPNPGLDTDTQYF	16	once	TRBV18	TRBJ2-3	TRBD2
TGTGCCAGTGATTCCGGGACTAGTTCTTCCGGCACAGATACGCAGTATTTT	CASDSGTSSSGTDTQYF	17	.	TRBV19	TRBJ2-3	TRBD2
TGTGCCAGCAGCTTAGCGCTAAGAACAGCCGGTAATGAAAAACTGTTTTTT	CASSLALRTAGNEKLFF	17	few	TRBV7-9	TRBJ1-4	.
TGCGCCAGCAGTGAGTCTGGAGGGAAAGAGACCCAGTACTTC	CASSESGGKETQYF	14	.	TRBV10-1	TRBJ2-5	.
TGTGCCAGCAGCCTCTACTTGGGACAAAAGGGCTACGAGCAGTACTTC	CASSLYLGQKGYEQYF	16	.	TRBV7-9	TRBJ2-7	.
TGTGCCAGCAGCGGAGGCCCCGCCGAAAGCTCTGGAAACACCATATATTTT	CASSGGPAESSGNTIYF	17	.	TRBV11-2	TRBJ1-3	.
TGTGCCAGCAGCTTGGGAACAGGGGGCCCAGGCGTGAACACTGAAGCTTTCTTT	CASSLGTGGPGVNTEAFF	18	.	TRBV5-4	TRBJ1-1	TRBD1
TGTGCCAGCATTCCGACAGGGCTGAGAGACATTCAGTACTTC	CASIPTGLRDIQYF	14	.	TRBV6-5	TRBJ2-4	TRBD1
TGTGCCAGCAAGGGGACAGGTCCGAACACCGGGGAGCTGTTTTTT	CASKGTGPNTGELFF	15	once	TRBV5-4	TRBJ2-2	TRBD1